The 19 T cell receptor beta chains listed next were all sequenced from one sample in a study of radiotherapy plus CTLA-4 blockade in lung cancer. Only in-frame clones appear in the TCRdb table, and some are missing; sequencing was by immunoSEQ multiplex PCR. In the table there are 120,000 or so clones, roughly 80% of which are singletons. The sample consisted of peripheral blood, taken from a patient treated with radiotherapy plus ipilimumab. These receptors originate from a human donor with non-small cell lung cancer who had a partial response to radiotherapy plus ipilimumab.

CDR3 DNA: TGTGCCAGCTGTCCGGTACGCACAGATACGCAGTATTTT. This gives the protein CASCPVRTDTQYF. The chain joins TRBV6-1 to TRBJ2-3; D gene unclear. The CDR3 extends over 13 amino acids. Germline CDR1 and CDR2: MNHNS and SASEGT. Trimming left V 8 bases short and J 1 base short, with 10 bases between.

The CDR3 region has the DNA TGTGCCAGCAGTTCCGGAGGTGGGGCGCGGGGCACTGAAGCTTTCTTT. Translated, it gives CASSSGGGARGTEAFF. The chain carries TRBV28 and TRBJ1-1, with D tentatively TRBD1 (5 bases). The V end lost 4 bases, the J end lost 4 bases, and 19 bases lay between the germline ends. This CDR3 contains 16 residues. Looked up from germline, CDR1 is MDHEN and CDR2 is SYDVKM.

The CDR3 coding sequence is TGTGCCTGGAGTGTACGTCAGGTGGAAAAGCAGTTCTTC. It yields the protein CAWSVRQVEKQFF. The chain combines TRBV30 with TRBJ2-1; no definite D call. The CDR3 spans 13 residues. Looked up from germline, CDR1 is GTSNPN and CDR2 is SVGIG (reference sequence). Trimming stripped 0 bases from V and 11 bases from J, with 14 bases between.

This clone has just a few counts. The chain couples TRBV5-6 to TRBJ2-4; TRBD2 matches 10 bases. Trimming at V came to 0 bases and at J to 1 base, leaving 1 base not matched to a gene. Germline V gives CDR1 SGHDT, CDR2 YYEEEE. There are 16 residues in the CDR3. CDR3 in amino acids: CASSLVSGRAKNIQYF. In nucleotides, the CDR3 is TGTGCCAGCAGCTTGGTTAGCGGGAGGGCCAAAAACATTCAGTACTTC. Combining the CDR3 with reference TRBV5-6 and TRBJ2-4 gives the whole variable domain DAGVTQSPTHLIKTRGQQVTLRCSPKSGHDTVSWYQQALGQGPQFIFQYYEEEERQRGNFPDRFSGHQFPNYSSELNVNALLLGDSALYLCASSLVSGRAKNIQYFGAGTRLSVL.

This clone was found many times. The gene calls are TRBV6-5 and TRBJ2-7; 9 nucleotides agree with TRBD2. The CDR3 is 15 amino acids. Germline V gives CDR1 MNHEY, CDR2 SVGAGI. V shed 0 bases and J 4 bases; nucleotides not matched to a gene: 4. Here the CDR3 reads CASSYSASGKYEQYV. DNA for the CDR3: TGTGCCAGCAGTTACTCTGCTAGCGGGAAGTACGAGCAGTACGTC.

The rearrangement uses TRBV5-1 and TRBJ1-1; TRBD1 might be the D (5 bases). CDR3 length equals 15 residues. In germline, CDR1 is SGHRS, CDR2 YFSETQ. Trimming took 3 bases from V and 1 from J, leaving 13 bases between them. CDR3 coding DNA: TGCGCCAGCAGCTCGCAGACAGAGCCGAACACTGAAGCTTTCTTT. Translating gives CASSSQTEPNTEAFF.

V usage is TRBV30 and J usage is TRBJ2-3; TRBD1 matches at 9 bases. The CDR3 is 13 amino acids. From germline, CDR1 is GTSNPN and CDR2 SVGIG (reference sequence). V gave up 7 bases and J gave up 0 bases; unmatched junction bases: 2. The CDR3 region is CALGTGSTDTQYF. For the CDR3, the DNA is TGTGCCTTAGGGACAGGGAGCACAGATACGCAGTATTTT.

The CDR3: CASSESSGVAYEQYF. The CDR3 DNA follows: TGCGCCAGCAGTGAGTCGTCCGGGGTTGCCTACGAGCAGTACTTC. V usage is TRBV10-2 and J usage is TRBJ2-7; D might be TRBD2 (5 bases). The CDR3 spans 15 residues. V dropped 0 bases and J dropped 2 bases, with 11 bases sitting between them. CDR1 is WSHSY, CDR2 SAAADI, per germline.

This clone was seen ten or more times. The chain uses TRBV5-1 and TRBJ1-4; TRBD1 agrees at 7 bases. Germline CDR1 is SGHRS and CDR2 is YFSETQ. CDR3 length: 15 residues. With 1 base clipped from V and 3 bases from J, the junction kept 3 bases outside the gene matches. The CDR3 DNA sequence: TGCGCCAGCAGCTTGATGGGACAGCCTAATGAAAAACTGTTTTTT. Translation gives CASSLMGQPNEKLFF.

DNA for the CDR3: TGTGCCAGCAGCTTAGAACAGGGGTTTTCTCAAGAGACCCAGTACTTC. Protein sequence: CASSLEQGFSQETQYF. V and J are TRBV7-6 and TRBJ2-5; 7 bases are shared with TRBD1. Germline CDR1 and CDR2: SGHVS and FNYEAQ. The CDR3 loop spans 16 amino acids. Trimming removed 1 base from V and 2 bases from J; junction bases left unmatched: 7.

V is TRBV6-6 and J is TRBJ2-7; the D is unclear. Deletions cut 7 bases from V and 0 bases from J, with 13 bases between. Germline CDR1 and CDR2: MNHNY and SVGAGI (reference sequence). The CDR3 spans 14 residues. CDR3 bases: TGTGCCAGCAACTCAGGTCTACGCTCCTACGAGCAGTACTTC. It codes for CASNSGLRSYEQYF.

The chain combines TRBV5-1 with TRBJ2-2; D is unclear. Germline V CDR1 and CDR2: SGHRS, YFSETQ. The V end lost 0 bases, the J end lost 0 bases, and 6 bases lay between the germline ends. The CDR3 runs to 15 residues. CDR3 amino acids: CASSLVPANTGELFF. The CDR3 nucleotides read TGCGCCAGCAGCTTGGTACCAGCGAACACCGGGGAGCTGTTTTTT.

This chain links TRBV11-1 with TRBJ2-5, with 12 bases fitting TRBD2. The CDR3 totals 15 residues. With 1 base clipped from V and 5 bases from J, the junction kept 2 bases outside the gene matches. From germline, CDR1 is SGHAT and CDR2 FQDESV (reference sequence). CDR3 sequence reads: CASSLGTSGTETQYF. The CDR3 nucleotides read TGTGCCAGCAGCTTAGGGACTAGCGGGACGGAGACCCAGTACTTC.

The sample holds one count of this clone. This chain connects TRBV11-2 to TRBJ1-1; 8 nucleotides match TRBD1. This CDR3 spans 16 amino acids. The germline CDR1 and CDR2 sequences are SGHAT and FQNNGV. J was trimmed by 2 bases and V by 5 bases; bases with no gene match: 10. CDR3 residues: CASSRAGAGGNTEAFF. CDR3 coding DNA: TGTGCCAGCAGCCGCGCGGGCGCAGGGGGCAACACTGAAGCTTTCTTT.

This clone was counted once. The chain has TRBV29-1 and TRBJ1-4; D is perhaps TRBD1 (6 bases). V was clipped by 4 bases and J by 7 bases, with 16 bases between them. Germline V gene lookup returns CDR1 SQVTM and CDR2 ANQGSEA. The CDR3 totals 14 residues. CDR3 residues: CSVAWTAWGEKLFF. CDR3 DNA sequence: TGCAGCGTTGCTTGGACAGCGTGGGGTGAAAAACTGTTTTTT.

Regarding this clone: Relative to the germline gene, one junction end is altered; a read error may explain this. The V gene is TRBV6-1, the J gene TRBJ2-2; TRBD2 is a possible D gene (6 bases). The CDR3 has 16 amino acids. The germline gives CDR1 MNHNS, CDR2 SASEGT. CDR3 region: CAISERPGSEGGELFF. The CDR3 DNA reads TGTGCCATCAGTGAGCGACCTGGCTCGGAGGGGGGGGAGCTGTTTTTT.

The rearrangement links TRBV5-4 to TRBJ2-7; D uncertain. The V end lost 4 bases, the J end lost 1 base, and 9 bases lay between the germline ends. The germline V gene encodes CDR1 SGHNT and CDR2 YYREEE (reference sequence). This CDR3 comprises 13 residues. The CDR3 DNA reads TGTGCCAGCAGCCCAGGCCGATCCTACGAGCAGTACTTC. This gives the protein CASSPGRSYEQYF. Filled out from reference TRBV5-4 and TRBJ2-7, the complete variable domain reads ETGVTQSPTHLIKTRGQQVTLRCSSQSGHNTVSWYQQALGQGPQFIFQYYREEENGRGNFPPRFSGLQFPNYSSELNVNALELDDSALYLCASSPGRSYEQYFGPGTRLTVT.

With respect to this clone: The junction departs from the called germline gene at one end, perhaps through a read error. The chain recombines TRBV7-7 with TRBJ2-7, with TRBD1 matching over 9 bases. The CDR3 has 17 amino acids. Germline V lookup: CDR1 SSHAT, CDR2 FNYEAQ (reference sequence). The DNA of the CDR3 is TGTGCTAGCAGCTTATTGCCGGCCGGACAGGGGACCTACGAGCAGTACTTC. Its protein is CASSLLPAGQGTYEQYF.

The chain employs TRBV7-6 and TRBJ2-5, with D hard to call. The CDR3 is made up of 14 amino acids. Germline lookup yields CDR1 SGHVS and CDR2 FNYEAQ. V dropped 6 bases and J dropped 5 bases, with 16 bases sitting between them. The CDR3 here is CASSQLTGGETQYF. CDR3 in DNA: TGTGCCAGCAGTCAACTCACGGGTGGGGAGACCCAGTACTTC.